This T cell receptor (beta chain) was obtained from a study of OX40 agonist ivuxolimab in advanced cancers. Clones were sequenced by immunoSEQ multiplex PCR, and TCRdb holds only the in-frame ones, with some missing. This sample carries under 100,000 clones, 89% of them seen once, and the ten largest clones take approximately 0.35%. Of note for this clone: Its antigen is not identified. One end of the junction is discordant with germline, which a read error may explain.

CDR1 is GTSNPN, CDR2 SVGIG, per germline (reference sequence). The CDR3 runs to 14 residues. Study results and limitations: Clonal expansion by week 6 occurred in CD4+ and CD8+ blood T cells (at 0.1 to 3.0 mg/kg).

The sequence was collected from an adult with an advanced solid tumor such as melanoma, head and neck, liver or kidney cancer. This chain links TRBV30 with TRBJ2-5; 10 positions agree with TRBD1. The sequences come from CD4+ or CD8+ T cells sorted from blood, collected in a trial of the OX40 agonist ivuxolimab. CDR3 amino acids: CAWKWGQGQGTQYF. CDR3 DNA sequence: TGTGCCTGGAAGTGGGGACAGGGGCAAGGGACCCAGTACTTC.